These 26 T cell receptor beta chains share one sample of origin, sequenced in a study of blood T cells in healthy people across ages. A sample-barcoded 5' primer and a J-beta primer mix were used in a second PCR of about 6 to 11 cycles. MiXCR, run by TCRdb on the 5' RACE reads, gives a single entry per CDR3 protein. Here the sample spans 850,000 to 1,000,000 distinct CDR3 sequences, 40% to 60% being singletons. The sequenced sample was blood. The receptors shown here come from a man aged 25 to 45 in good health.

The gene calls are TRBV4-3 and TRBJ2-1; D unclear. This CDR3 is built from 14 residues. Trimming took 1 base from V and 8 from J, leaving 12 bases between them. The germline gives CDR1 LGHNA, CDR2 YSLEER. The CDR3 coding sequence is TGCGCCAGCAGCCAAGCGCGGACCGAGGATGAGCAGTTCTTC. This encodes CASSQARTEDEQFF.

As to this clonotype: At one end, the junction sequence differs from germline, possibly due to a read error. The rearrangement links TRBV4-1 to TRBJ2-3; the match to TRBD1 covers 10 bases. Per the germline V gene, CDR1 is MGHRA and CDR2 is YSYEKL. This CDR3 region has 16 residues. The CDR3 spells CAGSTHPGQGRDTQYF. In nucleotides, the CDR3 is TGTGCCGGCAGCACCCACCCGGGACAGGGGAGAGATACGCAGTATTTT.

The chain carries TRBV10-3 and TRBJ2-7; either TRBD1 or TRBD2 may fit D (6 bases each). The end of the DNA fits TRBJ2-5 better, so the J call may be wrong. Germline lookup yields CDR1 ENHRY and CDR2 SYGVKD. The CDR3 is 13 residues long. The chain's CDR3 is CAIRRGLEETQYF. CDR3 nucleotide sequence: TGTGCCATCAGACGGGGGCTTGAGGAGACCCAGTACTTC.

This clonotype was counted between two and nine times. The rearrangement links TRBV10-3 to TRBJ2-5; TRBD2 aligns across 14 bases. The DNA end lines up better with TRBJ2-7; the J call may be wrong. The germline gives CDR1 ENHRY, CDR2 SYGVKD. The length of the CDR3 is 15 residues. The CDR3 DNA reads TGTGCCATCAGAGTGACTAGCGGGGGGGGGAACGAGCAGTACTTC. Protein: CAIRVTSGGGNEQYF.

This clonotype has more than one count but fewer than ten. CDR3 DNA: TGTGCCAGCAGCTTAGCGACACAGGGTAACTATGGCTACACCTTC. Residues: CASSLATQGNYGYTF. The chain uses TRBV7-9 and TRBJ1-2; perhaps TRBD1 as D (6 bases). This CDR3 is 15 amino acids long. Per the germline V gene, CDR1 is SEHNR and CDR2 is FQNEAQ (reference sequence). Trimming stripped 0 bases from V and 1 base from J, with 9 bases between.

The gene calls are TRBV7-8 and TRBJ1-6; D may be TRBD1 (5 bases). Trimming took off 5 bases at V and 9 bases at J, with 23 bases between the two ends. The germline V gene encodes CDR1 SGHVS and CDR2 FQNEAQ. This CDR3 has 17 residues. CDR3 loop: CASSLTGPGLGSSPLHF. The CDR3, as DNA: TGTGCCAGCAGCCTCACAGGACCGGGACTGGGTAGTTCACCCCTCCACTTT.

This rearrangement joins TRBV12-3 or TRBV12-4 to TRBJ2-7, with 8 bases identical to TRBD1. Germline trimming cut 5 bases from V and 2 bases from J; bases unmatched to any gene: 8. The CDR3 consists of 15 residues. CDR3 bases: TGTGCCAGCAGTATTACAGGGGGATGGACCTACGAGCAGTACTTC. Protein: CASSITGGWTYEQYF.

This clonotype was seen a handful of times. The V call is TRBV6-1, the J call TRBJ2-3; 8 bases map to TRBD1. The J segment lost 4 bases and the V segment lost 3 bases, leaving 9 bases of the junction unmatched. Germline CDR1 reads MNHNS; CDR2 reads SASEGT. The CDR3 covers 16 residues. The CDR3 DNA reads as TGTGCCAGCAGTGAGCGGACAGGGTTTCCTCCAGATACGCAGTATTTT. Translation: CASSERTGFPPDTQYF.

This clonotype has ten or more counts. The gene calls are TRBV27 and TRBJ1-2; 7 nucleotides match TRBD1. The V gene's germline CDR1 is MNHEY and CDR2 SMNVEV (reference sequence). The length of the CDR3 is 13 residues. V shed 3 bases and J 3 bases; nucleotides not matched to a gene: 1. CDR3 nucleotide sequence: TGTGCCAGCAGTTTTCAGGGGGACTATGGCTACACCTTC. Protein sequence: CASSFQGDYGYTF.

This clonotype was counted only a few times. Mismatch with germline at one junction end may stem from a read error. This chain joins TRBV6-5 and TRBJ2-5; TRBD2 matches 10 bases. CDR3 size: 13 residues. Germline V gives CDR1 MNHEY, CDR2 SVGAGI. The CDR3 loop reads CASSDSLAGAEYF. The CDR3 DNA sequence: TGTGCCAGCAGTGACTCCCTAGCGGGGGCGGAGTACTTC.

This sequence joins TRBV20-1 and TRBJ2-1; tentatively, D is TRBD1 (7 bases). Per the germline V gene, CDR1 is DFQATT and CDR2 is SNEGSKA (reference sequence). Trimming left V 1 base short and J 9 bases short, with 19 bases between. CDR3 length equals 15 residues. CDR3 sequence (DNA): TGCAGTGCTAGAGGGCGCGCGGGACAGAACAGTGAGCAGTTCTTC. Translated: CSARGRAGQNSEQFF.

There are a few counts of this clonotype. The rearrangement uses TRBV24-1 and TRBJ2-1; TRBD2 agrees at 8 bases. The V gene's germline CDR1 is KGHDR and CDR2 SFDVKD. CDR3 length: 15 amino acids. V lost 7 bases and J lost 1; bases outside the gene matches: 5. This chain's CDR3 is CATRLAGKSYNEQFF. The CDR3 DNA reads TGTGCCACCAGATTAGCGGGGAAGTCCTACAATGAGCAGTTCTTC.

On this clonotype: A single base separates this from a much larger clone, so it may be a read error. The chain has TRBV6-1 and TRBJ2-7; no clear D gene. V lost 8 bases to trimming and J lost 7 bases, with 27 bases between them. CDR3 length: 16 amino acids. Germline V CDR1 and CDR2: MNHNS, SASEGT. The CDR3 loop is CASAEPADRLGNEQYF. The CDR3 DNA reads as TGTGCCAGCGCCGAACCAGCAGACCGGCTGGGAAATGAGCAGTACTTC.

J is TRBJ1-2 and V is TRBV4-1; D is uncertain. Trimming shortened V by 0 bases and J by 7 bases, and 9 bases separated the two germline ends. CDR1 and CDR2 (germline): MGHRA, YSYEKL. This CDR3 comprises 13 residues. CDR3 bases: TGCGCCAGCAGCCAAGAGGAGAGAGGTGGCTACACCTTC. This gives the protein CASSQEERGGYTF.

This chain links TRBV10-3 with TRBJ2-5, with D possibly called TRBD1 or TRBD2 (5 bases each). The J call could be wrong; TRBJ2-7 is a better fit for the DNA end. There are 13 residues in the CDR3. Germline loops: CDR1 ENHRY, CDR2 SYGVKD. The CDR3 reads CAIRGTETYEQYF. The DNA for the CDR3 is TGTGCCATCAGAGGGACGGAGACCTACGAGCAGTACTTC.

This clonotype was counted between two and nine times. The chain links TRBV7-2 to TRBJ1-6; D gene unclear. Trimming took off 5 bases at V and 7 bases at J, with 9 bases between the two ends. Germline CDR1 and CDR2: SGHTA and FQGNSA. The CDR3 is 13 residues long. The CDR3 DNA sequence: TGTGCCAGCAGCCCAAACCCCAATTCACCCCTCCACTTT. This sequence encodes CASSPNPNSPLHF.

The chain is built from TRBV6-6 and TRBJ1-4; D perhaps matches TRBD1 (5 bases). The CDR3 extends over 17 amino acids. The germline CDR1 and CDR2 sequences are MNHNY and SVGAGI (reference sequence). V dropped 5 bases and J dropped 0 bases, with 16 bases sitting between them. The CDR3 nucleotides read TGTGCCAGCAGTAGGACGGGGGGTTACACAACTAATGAAAAACTGTTTTTT. Residues: CASSRTGGYTTNEKLFF.

This clonotype was seen a few times. V usage is TRBV2 and J usage is TRBJ1-1; TRBD1 is a possible D gene (5 bases). CDR3 length: 12 residues. The ends were cut back, 11 bases at V and 1 base at J, with 11 bases in the middle. The germline CDR1 and CDR2 sequences are SNHLY and FYNNEI. CDR3 in DNA: TGTGCCTGCCGGGGGAGGAACACTGAAGCTTTCTTT. Residues: CACRGRNTEAFF.

V and J are TRBV27 and TRBJ1-2; 9 nucleotides align to TRBD1. This CDR3 comprises 13 residues. The germline V gene encodes CDR1 MNHEY and CDR2 SMNVEV (reference sequence). V shed 1 base, J shed 8 bases, and the junction held 2 bases outside the gene matches. DNA for the CDR3: TGTGCCAGCAGTTTATACAGGGGGCAAGGCTACACCTTC. Protein sequence: CASSLYRGQGYTF.

V gene TRBV12-3 or TRBV12-4 combines with J gene TRBJ1-1; D is perhaps TRBD1 (5 bases). This CDR3 is built from 14 residues. V gave up 1 base and J gave up 7 bases, with 13 bases separating them. CDR3 protein: CASSLGGAGGEAFF. In nucleotides, the CDR3 is TGTGCCAGCAGTTTAGGAGGGGCCGGAGGTGAAGCTTTCTTT.

The chain couples TRBV28 to TRBJ1-3; the D gene is possibly TRBD1 (5 bases). Per germline, CDR1 MDHEN and CDR2 SYDVKM. The germline V and J ends were trimmed by 2 bases and 8 bases, with 19 bases remaining between them. The CDR3 spans 16 residues. As DNA, the CDR3 is TGTGCCAGCAGTTTAAGCCGTGCAGGGTATCGACACACCATATATTTT. It codes for CASSLSRAGYRHTIYF.

This rearrangement joins TRBV29-1 to TRBJ1-4; D is ambiguous. The CDR3 consists of 11 residues. Germline V gene data show CDR1 as SQVTM and CDR2 as ANQGSEA. V was shortened by 4 bases and J by 5 bases, with 5 bases between the two germline ends. In DNA, the CDR3 is TGCAGCGTTGTGAAGAATGAAAAACTGTTTTTT. It translates to CSVVKNEKLFF.

This sequence joins TRBV2 and TRBJ1-1, with 9 bases fitting TRBD1. CDR3 size: 13 residues. The germline gives CDR1 SNHLY, CDR2 FYNNEI. Losses at the gene ends were 8 bases for V and 4 bases for J; bases not matched to a gene: 5. Here the CDR3 reads CASGGQGSTEAFF. The CDR3 region has the DNA TGTGCCAGCGGCGGACAGGGGAGCACTGAAGCTTTCTTT.

The V and J genes are TRBV10-3 and TRBJ1-2, with TRBD1 matching 8 bases. The CDR3 extends over 12 amino acids. V was clipped by 7 bases and J by 6 bases; unmatched bases: 4. Germline-derived CDR1 and CDR2 are ENHRY and SYGVKD. CDR3 nucleotide sequence: TGTGCCATCACACAGGGGGATGATGGCTACACCTTC. Encoded protein: CAITQGDDGYTF.

The chain employs TRBV6-2 or TRBV6-3 and TRBJ2-1; tentative D call: TRBD2 (6 bases). The germline CDR1 and CDR2 sequences are MNHEY and SVGEGT. The CDR3 has 15 amino acids. V lost 5 bases and J 6 bases, leaving 17 bases between the germline ends. The CDR3: CASSPTGTPRNEQFF. CDR3 sequence (DNA): TGTGCCAGCAGTCCCACCGGGACTCCCCGCAATGAGCAGTTCTTC.

This clonotype has a single count. The chain carries TRBV9 and TRBJ2-3, with D perhaps given as TRBD1 or TRBD2 (5 bases each). The CDR3 runs to 15 residues. Germline CDR1 reads SGDLS; CDR2 reads YYNGEE. The V end was cut by 3 bases, the J end by 8 bases, with 19 bases between. The CDR3 DNA reads TGTGCCAGCAGCGCACGGGAACTAGTAGGGGCTACGCAGTATTTT. It is translated as CASSARELVGATQYF.